This T cell receptor (beta chain) was recovered during a study of T cell changes during pregnancy in multiple sclerosis. The CDR3 contains 14 residues. From germline, CDR1 is SGHRS and CDR2 YFSETQ. Trimming took 3 bases from V and 7 from J; bases not matched to a gene: 2. Profiled with immunoSEQ multiplex PCR; TCRdb holds only in-frame clones, not every one. The data hold 20,000 or so clones, with approximately 93% observed a single time. This clone showed up just a few times. The rearrangement links TRBV5-1 to TRBJ1-6; 9 bases are shared with TRBD1. Material: CD4+ T cells from peripheral blood mononuclear cells, obtained after pregnancy. The clonotype was recovered from a female donor in good health, enrolled as a control in a pregnancy study. CDR3 nucleotides: TGCGCCAGCAGCTCGGACAGGGGCAATTCACCCCTCCACTTT. It codes for CASSSDRGNSPLHF. Based on the CDR3 plus reference TRBV5-1 and TRBJ1-6, the full variable domain is KAGVTQTPRYLIKTRGQQVTLSCSPISGHRSVSWYQQTPGQGLQFLFEYFSETQRNKGNFPGRFSGRQFSNSRSEMNVSTLELGDSALYLCASSSDRGNSPLHFGNGTRLTVT.